The 28 T cell receptor beta chains reported below all come from one sample, sequenced in a study of T-cell memory formation after mild COVID-19 (dated by TCRdb to 2020 to 2022). Library prep was done by 5' RACE. The data were produced on an Illumina NovaSeq 6000. TCRdb handled the public reads itself, with Q25 trimming in fastp and clone calling in MiXCR, and kept productive beta chains. Rows are combined by CDR3 protein, so each entry shows the most common genes and DNA. Across this sample there are 350,000 to 450,000 distinct CDR3 sequences, with 20% seen only once. The ten largest clones represent 8.4% of the sample. The sample was PBMCs or a T cell subset sorted from them (not recorded which). Every receptor here comes from an adult woman who had mild COVID-19 (a few samples of this study predate the infection). The sample titles of this study are shuffled in the database, so cell type and time point are left out; the donor was told from shared clones.

In its sample, this clonotype was seen many times. The chain has TRBV24-1 and TRBJ2-1; TRBD2 matches at 9 bases. CDR1 is KGHDR, CDR2 SFDVKD, per germline. This CDR3 comprises 17 residues. The V segment lost 4 bases and the J segment 3 bases; nucleotides outside the gene matches: 9. The CDR3 region is CATSDPTLAGFYNEQFF. The DNA of the CDR3 is TGTGCCACCAGTGACCCGACCCTAGCGGGGTTCTACAATGAGCAGTTCTTC.

Only a few counts were recorded for this clonotype. The rearrangement links TRBV7-9 to TRBJ1-5; TRBD1 is a possible D gene (6 bases). The germline V gene has CDR1 SEHNR and CDR2 FQNEAQ (reference sequence). The V gene lost 0 bases and the J gene lost 15 bases, with 15 bases spanning the gap. The CDR3 runs to 13 residues. The CDR3 reads CASSLAWGGRTHF. The CDR3 DNA sequence: TGTGCCAGCAGCTTAGCGTGGGGGGGGCGGACGCATTTT.

This clonotype has more than one count but fewer than ten. The chain recombines TRBV29-1 with TRBJ2-3; the match to TRBD2 covers 10 bases. The CDR3 sequence is 17 residues long. CDR1 is SQVTM and CDR2 is ANQGSEA in the germline V gene. Losses at the gene ends were 1 base for V and 2 bases for J; bases not matched to a gene: 9. In nucleotides, the CDR3 is TGCAGCGTTGAAGTTTATCTACTAGCGGGGACCACAGATACGCAGTATTTT. This codes for CSVEVYLLAGTTDTQYF.

In this sample, this clonotype turned up a few times. The chain links TRBV19 to TRBJ1-5; D gene unclear. Per germline, CDR1 LNHDA and CDR2 SQIVND (reference sequence). V was trimmed by 1 base and J by 4 bases, leaving 8 bases between them. This CDR3 has 14 residues. The CDR3 reads CASSIAAANQPQHF. The CDR3 nucleotides are TGTGCCAGTAGTATAGCGGCAGCTAATCAGCCCCAGCATTTT.

As DNA, the CDR3 is TGTGCCAGCAGTGAAGGACAGGGGGTGTGGACCCAGTACTTC. Translation: CASSEGQGVWTQYF. The V and J genes are TRBV6-1 and TRBJ2-5; 9 bases agree with TRBD1. Germline trimming cut 1 base from V and 7 bases from J; bases unmatched to any gene: 4. There are 14 residues in the CDR3. Per germline, CDR1 MNHNS and CDR2 SASEGT.

This chain links TRBV7-2 with TRBJ1-1; D may be TRBD1 (6 bases). Per germline, CDR1 SGHTA and CDR2 FQGNSA. Trimming stripped 6 bases from V and 7 bases from J, with 24 bases between. The CDR3 extends over 16 amino acids. DNA of the CDR3: TGTGCCAGCAGTCTAGAGGGGGGCGAGGTTGGCGGTGAAGCTTTCTTT. It encodes CASSLEGGEVGGEAFF.

At least ten counts were recorded for this clonotype. This chain connects TRBV29-1 to TRBJ2-1; D is perhaps TRBD1 (5 bases). The CDR3 totals 14 residues. CDR1 and CDR2 from the germline V gene are SQVTM and ANQGSEA. Trimming pared 6 bases from V and 4 bases from J, leaving 16 bases between. In DNA, the CDR3 is TGCAGCGTGAATCAGGGAACCCAGTACAATGAGCAGTTCTTC. Translation gives CSVNQGTQYNEQFF.

This clonotype was seen a few times. The V call is TRBV12-3 or TRBV12-4, the J call TRBJ2-1, with 8 positions matching TRBD1. The CDR3 covers 15 residues. The V gene end was trimmed by 5 bases and the J gene end by 4 bases; junction bases not matched to a gene: 7. The CDR3 coding sequence is TGTGCCAGCAGTCCAACAGGGGGGTGGTACAATGAGCAGTTCTTC. Residues: CASSPTGGWYNEQFF.

This clonotype was recorded many times. V and J are TRBV5-1 and TRBJ1-6, with D maybe TRBD1 (5 bases). Germline-derived CDR1 and CDR2 are SGHRS and YFSETQ. The CDR3 extends over 14 amino acids. V dropped 2 bases and J dropped 5 bases, with 8 bases sitting between them. The CDR3 region has the DNA TGCGCCAGCAGCTTACGGGGACATAATTCACCCCTCCACTTT. Its translation: CASSLRGHNSPLHF.

The rearrangement links TRBV5-1 to TRBJ2-7; D is perhaps TRBD2 (5 bases). The length of the CDR3 is 14 residues. Germline loops: CDR1 SGHRS, CDR2 YFSETQ. Trimming removed 0 bases at V and 1 base at J, with 8 bases between. CDR3 sequence (DNA): TGCGCCAGCAGCTTGGGAGCGGAATCCTACGAGCAGTACTTC. Its translation is CASSLGAESYEQYF.

This clonotype appeared a few times. The genes are TRBV6-6 and TRBJ1-4, with D possibly being TRBD1 (5 bases). The germline CDR1 and CDR2 sequences are MNHNY and SVGAGI (reference sequence). V dropped 4 bases and J dropped 8 bases, with 20 bases sitting between them. The CDR3 covers 16 residues. The CDR3 region has the DNA TGTGCCAGCAGTTCCCATTCGGGGGATGTTAAGGAAAAACTGTTTTTT. Amino acid sequence: CASSSHSGDVKEKLFF.

This clonotype was seen more than once but under ten times. The chain carries TRBV15 and TRBJ2-5, with D perhaps matching TRBD2 (5 bases). This CDR3 spans 15 amino acids. V lost 0 bases to trimming and J lost 5 bases, with 13 bases between them. CDR1 and CDR2 from the germline V gene are LNHNV and YYDKDF (reference sequence). The CDR3 DNA reads as TGTGCCACCAGCAGAGATCAGTCGGGGAGTGAGACCCAGTACTTC. Encoded protein: CATSRDQSGSETQYF. The entire variable domain, with the rest obtained from reference TRBV15 and TRBJ2-5, is as follows: DAMVIQNPRYQVTQFGKPVTLSCSQTLNHNVMYWYQQKSSQAPKLLFHYYDKDFNNEADTPDNFQSRRPNTSFCFLDIRSPGLGDTAMYLCATSRDQSGSETQYFGPGTRLLVL.

This rearrangement joins TRBV7-9 to TRBJ2-7; TRBD1 might be the D (6 bases). With 6 bases removed from V and 9 bases from J, the gap between germline ends came to 30 bases. The V gene's germline CDR1 is SEHNR and CDR2 FQNEAQ (reference sequence). CDR3 length: 17 residues. This CDR3 reads CASSSTDSKTGISGQYF. In DNA, the CDR3 is TGTGCCAGCAGTTCCACGGACAGCAAGACCGGTATCTCGGGGCAGTACTTC.

The chain has TRBV19 and TRBJ2-7, with TRBD2 identical over 7 bases. CDR3 length: 16 residues. V was clipped by 2 bases and J by 2 bases; unmatched bases: 9. Germline loops: CDR1 LNHDA, CDR2 SQIVND (reference sequence). CDR3 sequence reads: CASSIRGGSETYEQYF. CDR3 nucleotides: TGTGCCAGTAGTATAAGGGGCGGGAGTGAAACCTACGAGCAGTACTTC. The whole variable domain, remainder taken from reference TRBV19 and TRBJ2-7, is DGGITQSPKYLFRKEGQNVTLSCEQNLNHDAMYWYRQDPGQGLRLIYYSQIVNDFQKGDIAEGYSVSREKKESFPLTVTSAQKNPTAFYLCASSIRGGSETYEQYFGPGTRLTVT.

The sample holds a few counts of this clonotype. The rearrangement joins TRBV6-6 to TRBJ2-5; D is undetermined. The V gene's germline CDR1 is MNHNY and CDR2 SVGAGI (reference sequence). The CDR3 length is 12 residues. V was cut by 2 bases and J by 5 bases, with 6 bases left in between. Here the CDR3 reads CASSYAIETQYF. DNA of the CDR3: TGTGCCAGCAGTTACGCGATTGAGACCCAGTACTTC.

The table lists this clonotype with many counts. The chain has TRBV20-1 and TRBJ2-1; 7 bases match TRBD2. Germline V gene lookup returns CDR1 DFQATT and CDR2 SNEGSKA (reference sequence). The V and J ends lost 5 bases and 3 bases, in that order; junction bases with no gene match: 10. The CDR3 sequence is 15 residues long. DNA for the CDR3: TGCAGTGCTTGGTGGCGGGAGAAACACTACAATGAGCAGTTCTTC. This sequence encodes CSAWWREKHYNEQFF.

The V call is TRBV18, the J call TRBJ2-7, with D tentatively TRBD1 (5 bases). CDR1 is KGHSH, CDR2 LQKENI, per germline. CDR3 length: 14 residues. V was trimmed by 4 bases and J by 3 bases, leaving 13 bases between them. The DNA for the CDR3 is TGTGCCAGCTCACTCCCGGACAAGAGCTACGAGCAGTACTTC. It yields the protein CASSLPDKSYEQYF.

A few counts support this clonotype. V is TRBV12-3 or TRBV12-4 and J is TRBJ1-2, with 7 bases identical to TRBD1. This CDR3 is built from 14 residues. J lost 8 bases, V lost 6 bases, and 12 bases had no gene match. CDR3 nucleotide sequence: TGTGCCAGCAGGATAGGGAGGGGGCAGCAAGGCTACACCTTC. Encoded protein: CASRIGRGQQGYTF.

The chain joins TRBV6-5 to TRBJ2-1, with TRBD1 matching 11 bases. In germline, CDR1 is MNHEY, CDR2 SVGAGI. After removal of 6 bases from V and 2 bases from J, the junction contained 3 bases not matched to a gene. The CDR3 covers 15 residues. CDR3 protein: CASRLGQGAYNEQFF. CDR3 DNA sequence: TGTGCCAGCAGACTGGGACAGGGGGCCTACAATGAGCAGTTCTTC.

This clonotype was observed a few times. The J gene is TRBJ2-3, the V gene TRBV12-3 or TRBV12-4, with D possibly called TRBD1 or TRBD2 (5 bases each). There are 15 residues in the CDR3. With 6 bases removed from V and 1 base from J, the gap between germline ends came to 14 bases. CDR3 nucleotides: TGTGCCAGCAGGACCGGGACCACCCGCACAGATACGCAGTATTTT. It is translated as CASRTGTTRTDTQYF.

This chain uses TRBV7-9 with TRBJ1-1; a weak D match, TRBD1 (6 bases). This CDR3 is built from 15 residues. The V end lost 5 bases, the J end lost 1 base, and 14 bases lay between the germline ends. Germline V gives CDR1 SEHNR, CDR2 FQNEAQ (reference sequence). The CDR3 here is CASSPVDRRNTEAFF. CDR3 coding DNA: TGTGCCAGCAGCCCAGTAGACAGGAGGAACACTGAAGCTTTCTTT.

The V call is TRBV12-3 or TRBV12-4, the J call TRBJ1-5; D remains ambiguous. CDR3 length equals 12 residues. Between the trimmed V and J ends, which lost 4 bases and 10 bases, there was a span of 11 bases. The DNA for the CDR3 is TGTGCCAGCAGTTCCCCACCCTTCCCCCAGCATTTT. Amino acids: CASSSPPFPQHF.

The V gene is TRBV7-2, the J gene TRBJ2-3; D gene unclear. CDR3 size: 16 residues. CDR1 and CDR2 (germline): SGHTA, FQGNSA. Trimming stripped 2 bases from V and 0 bases from J, with 12 bases between. The DNA for the CDR3 is TGTGCCAGCAGCTTAAGTCTTGCTCGGAGCACAGATACGCAGTATTTT. Encoded protein: CASSLSLARSTDTQYF.

The CDR3 coding sequence is TGTGCCACCAGTTCACCCCCGGGACAGGGAAAATCCGAGCAGTACTTC. Amino acids: CATSSPPGQGKSEQYF. J is TRBJ2-7 and V is TRBV24-1, with 9 bases lining up with TRBD1. Germline lookup yields CDR1 KGHDR and CDR2 SFDVKD. The CDR3 extends over 16 amino acids. Losses at the gene ends were 6 bases for V and 6 bases for J; bases not matched to a gene: 14.

The V and J genes are TRBV10-3 and TRBJ1-5; tentative D call: TRBD1 (6 bases). The germline V and J ends were trimmed by 0 bases and 0 bases, with 6 bases remaining between them. This CDR3 is built from 15 residues. Germline CDR1 ENHRY, CDR2 SYGVKD. This CDR3 is CAISESQGSNQPQHF. The CDR3 DNA reads TGTGCCATCAGTGAGTCACAGGGTAGCAATCAGCCCCAGCATTTT.

Here the CDR3 reads CASSPASQAASYEQYF. The CDR3 DNA reads as TGTGCCAGCTCACCAGCGTCACAGGCCGCCTCCTACGAGCAGTACTTC. The genes are TRBV18 and TRBJ2-7; D possibly corresponds to TRBD1 (5 bases). The CDR3 covers 16 residues. Looked up from germline, CDR1 is KGHSH and CDR2 is LQKENI. Trimming left V 2 bases short and J 0 bases short, with 14 bases between.

This clonotype has a handful of counts. This chain joins TRBV6-5 and TRBJ1-2; D gene unclear. Trimming removed 0 bases from V and 7 bases from J, with 12 bases in between. Germline values: CDR1 MNHEY, CDR2 SVGAGI. The CDR3 runs to 14 residues. The CDR3 DNA sequence: TGTGCCAGCAGTTACTCGCGCGTCACATTTGGCTACACCTTC. It is translated as CASSYSRVTFGYTF.

The rearrangement uses TRBV4-1 and TRBJ2-1, with D uncertain. From germline, CDR1 is MGHRA and CDR2 YSYEKL. This CDR3 region has 15 residues. Between the trimmed V and J ends, which lost 0 bases and 4 bases, there was a span of 10 bases. This CDR3 reads CASSQEVHEYNEQFF. DNA of the CDR3: TGCGCCAGCAGCCAAGAGGTCCACGAGTACAATGAGCAGTTCTTC.